These T cell receptor beta chains were read from a single sample in a study of control samples from healthy donors and cancer patients. Clones were read by immunoSEQ multiplex PCR, and TCRdb kept only the in-frame ones, dropping some. The table includes approximately 89,000 clones, around nine tenths detected once. Sequencing was performed on blood. The origin of the receptors is a man aged 30 to 39 in good health. Each CDR3 is given with its conserved first and last residue. Each record gives: D gene, J gene, clone size, V gene, CDR3 DNA, CDR3 protein. The D gene is left open where the match is weak. Expanded clones get a size class; other rows say once, few or many, or leave the size out.

.,TRBJ2-1,once,TRBV12-3/TRBV12-4,TGTGCCAGCAGACTTCTCCGGGACAATGAGCAGTTCTTC,CASRLLRDNEQFF
.,TRBJ1-1,.,TRBV7-9,TGTGCCAGCAGCTTCGCCGGGACTAAGAACACTGAAGCTTTCTTT,CASSFAGTKNTEAFF
TRBD1,TRBJ2-1,once,TRBV24-1,TGTGCCACCAGTGATCCCGGGACAGGGGGCGATGAGCAGTTCTTC,CATSDPGTGGDEQFF
.,TRBJ2-5,.,TRBV5-4,TGTGCCAGCAGCTTGGTAGCGGAACAAGAGACCCAGTACTTC,CASSLVAEQETQYF
TRBD1,TRBJ1-1,.,TRBV4-1,TGCGCCAGCAGCCATGACGGGACAGGGGGTTGGATTACTGAAGCTTTCTTT,CASSHDGTGGWITEAFF
.,TRBJ2-5,.,TRBV27,TGTGCCAGCAGAGAGTCAAAAGAGACCCAGTACTTC,CASRESKETQYF
.,TRBJ2-1,.,TRBV6-1,TGTGCCAGCAGTGTAGCGGCGACATCCTACAATGAGCAGTTCTTC,CASSVAATSYNEQFF
TRBD2,TRBJ2-5,.,TRBV4-1,TGCGCCAGCAGCCAAGACCCTAGCGGGGTTGTGACCCAGTACTTC,CASSQDPSGVVTQYF
TRBD1,TRBJ2-2,few,TRBV5-1,TGCGCCAGCAGCCCCGGGACAGGGAACACCGGGGAGCTGTTTTTT,CASSPGTGNTGELFF
.,TRBJ1-3,.,TRBV19,TGTGCCAGTAGGGTGACAGTTTCTGGAAACACCATATATTTT,CASRVTVSGNTIYF
.,TRBJ2-7,few,TRBV11-3,TGTGCCAGCAGCTTCGGAGGAGGGGGTTTTCACGAGCAGTACTTC,CASSFGGGGFHEQYF
.,TRBJ2-1,.,TRBV7-3,TGTGCCAGCAGCTTGGTCGGGGGTGAGCAGTTCTTC,CASSLVGGEQFF
.,TRBJ1-5,.,TRBV25-1,TGTGCCAGCAGTGAAGGGGCGAATCAGCCCCAGCATTTT,CASSEGANQPQHF
.,TRBJ1-3,.,TRBV7-9,TGTGCCAGCAGCCACACCAGGGATGGAAACACCATATATTTT,CASSHTRDGNTIYF
.,TRBJ1-1,.,TRBV19,TGTGCCAGTAGTCCCACGGACAAGAACACTGAAGCTTTCTTT,CASSPTDKNTEAFF
.,TRBJ1-1,once,TRBV28,TGTGCCAGCAGTAACGGGAACACTGAAGCTTTCTTT,CASSNGNTEAFF
.,TRBJ2-5,.,TRBV11-1,TGTGCCAGCAGCTTAGAATCAGGGTACCAAGAGACCCAGTACTTC,CASSLESGYQETQYF
TRBD1,TRBJ1-3,.,TRBV11-2,TGTGCCAGCAGCTTAGTCCTGACAGGGGGCAACTCTGGAAACACCATATATTTT,CASSLVLTGGNSGNTIYF
TRBD1,TRBJ1-2,.,TRBV5-1,TGCGCCAGCAGCTTGGCGGACAGGGCCTATGGCTACACCTTC,CASSLADRAYGYTF
.,TRBJ1-1,.,TRBV10-3,TGTGCCATCATGGGAGGGAAGGAGAGCACTGAAGCTTTCTTT,CAIMGGKESTEAFF
TRBD2,TRBJ2-3,.,TRBV10-1,TGCGCCCGCAGTGGGCGGGGGGGGACAGATACGCAGTATTTT,CARSGRGGTDTQYF
TRBD1,TRBJ1-5,.,TRBV2,TGTGCCAGCAGTGGGCAGGGGGCTGGAAATCAGCCCCAGCATTTT,CASSGQGAGNQPQHF